Described below is a single T cell receptor (beta chain) sequence and its context. This entry belongs to a study of type 1 and type 2 diabetes patients. Background on the study: A total of 18,976,912 paired-end reads came from the whole study.

This CDR3 region has 15 residues. The trim removed 4 bases at V and 5 bases at J, leaving 3 bases unmatched. Germline V CDR1 and CDR2: SGHVS, FQNEAQ. Amplification started from genomic DNA. A primer set of 30 forward and 13 reverse primers amplified the CDR3. TCRdb reprocessed the multiplex PCR reads with MiXCR, giving one entry per CDR3 protein. The profile shows 250,000 or so distinct CDR3 sequences, more than 45% of them singletons. Material: peripheral blood mononuclear cells (PBMCs). This sequence joins TRBV7-8 and TRBJ2-3, with TRBD2 matching over 13 bases. This clonotype originated in a man younger than 30 with type 2 diabetes. The CDR3 bases are TGTGCCAGCAGCTCATGGACTAGCGGGGGAGATACGCAGTATTTT. Translation: CASSSWTSGGDTQYF.